This is a list of T cell receptor beta chains from one sample in a study of T cell repertoires in cytomegalovirus infection. TCRdb reprocessed the reads with MiXCR, giving one entry per CDR3 protein. In the table there are some 590,000 distinct CDR3 sequences, approximately 40% of which are singletons. The antigens these receptors bind are not known. The sequenced sample was cultured PBMCs, obtained from culture after CMV antigen stimulation. The receptors were gathered from a human donor in good health (CMV status not recorded). Some clones in this sample may be carry-over from other donors' samples. Each CDR3 is given with its conserved first and last residue. The D gene is left open where the match is weak. Rows may omit the clone size; those that give it use once, few, many or a size class.

clone size,J gene,V gene,D gene,CDR3 DNA,CDR3 protein
-,TRBJ1-2,TRBV4-1,TRBD1,TGCGCCAGCAGCCAAGCCCGGGACAGGGACTATGGCTACACCTTC,CASSQARDRDYGYTF
-,TRBJ2-7,TRBV7-2,TRBD2,TGTGCCAGCAGCTTAGACGGACTAGCGGGAGCCTACGAGCAGTACTTC,CASSLDGLAGAYEQYF
few,TRBJ2-1,TRBV7-8,TRBD2,TGTGCCAGCAGCTGGAGCGGGGGCCACAATGAGCAGTTCTTC,CASSWSGGHNEQFF
-,TRBJ2-1,TRBV20-1,TRBD2,TGCAGTGCTAATATCGCGGGGGGGTACAATGAGCAGTTCTTC,CSANIAGGYNEQFF
few,TRBJ1-3,TRBV7-8,-,TGTGCCAGCAGCTTATCCTCAGGGCCTGGAAACACCATATATTTT,CASSLSSGPGNTIYF
-,TRBJ2-3,TRBV19,-,TGTGCCAGTAGTCGGCGGAACCCCATTAGCACAGATACGCAGTATTTT,CASSRRNPISTDTQYF
-,TRBJ1-1,TRBV7-2,TRBD1,TGTGCCAGCAGCTTCTCCCGGGACAGAAGAGAAGCTTTCTTT,CASSFSRDRREAFF
-,TRBJ1-1,TRBV12-3/TRBV12-4,-,TGTGCCAGCTCCGGGCTCCCCTTT,CASSGLPF
few,TRBJ1-5,TRBV28,TRBD1,TGTGCCAGCAGCACTCCGGGACAGGGCTATCAGCCCCAGCATTTT,CASSTPGQGYQPQHF
few,TRBJ1-4,TRBV2,-,TGTGCCAGCAGTGAATTCAGGGTCGGTAGTGAAAAACTGTTTTTT,CASSEFRVGSEKLFF
-,TRBJ2-1,TRBV12-3/TRBV12-4,-,TGTGCCAGCAGTCCGAACGGCGACAATGAGCAGTTCTTC,CASSPNGDNEQFF
few,TRBJ1-2,TRBV7-9,TRBD1,TGTGCCAGCAGCTTACTAACAGGGGGCAGTGGCTACACCTTC,CASSLLTGGSGYTF
-,TRBJ1-5,TRBV11-1,-,TGTGCCAGCAGCCCAAGCCCCGGGGCGCGGGTGTTGGGTCAGCCCCAGCATTTT,CASSPSPGARVLGQPQHF
-,TRBJ2-3,TRBV20-1,-,TGCAGTGCTAGAGTCAGTTCCTTAATCACAGATACGCAGTATTTT,CSARVSSLITDTQYF
-,TRBJ1-5,TRBV28,TRBD1,TGTGCCATCAACAGGGGTAATCAGCCCCAGCATTTT,CAINRGNQPQHF
few,TRBJ2-7,TRBV7-9,TRBD1,TGTGCCAGCAGCTTCAACCCGGGACAGGGTGATTACGAGCAGTACTTC,CASSFNPGQGDYEQYF
many,TRBJ2-2,TRBV12-3/TRBV12-4,-,TGTGCCAGCAGTTTTCCGGGCCTGGCGGCCGGGGAGCTGTTTTTT,CASSFPGLAAGELFF
few,TRBJ2-1,TRBV7-6,TRBD2,TGTGCCAGCAGCTTCGGGGGGGGCTGGGAGGTGGGATTCAATGAGCAGTTCTTC,CASSFGGGWEVGFNEQFF
few,TRBJ2-1,TRBV7-2,TRBD2,TGTGCCAGCAGCTTAGTCGGGAGGCTAACCTACAATGAGCAGTTCTTC,CASSLVGRLTYNEQFF
-,TRBJ1-4,TRBV7-8,-,TGTGCCAGCAGCTTCCGGGCCCCGAGGGGAAAACTGTTTTTT,CASSFRAPRGKLFF
-,TRBJ2-1,TRBV9,TRBD2,TGTGCCAGCAGCGTACAGAGCGGGAGCTATGAGCAGTTCTTC,CASSVQSGSYEQFF
-,TRBJ2-2,TRBV5-1,TRBD2,TGCGCCAGCAACCAACTAGCGGGAGGGCCCGGGGAGCTGTTTTTT,CASNQLAGGPGELFF
-,TRBJ2-7,TRBV28,TRBD2,TGTGCCAGCAGTTCAAGCGGGAGAAGGGAGCAGTACTTC,CASSSSGRREQYF
-,TRBJ2-7,TRBV19,-,TGTGCCAGTAGTATGGGGGGCAGCAGCCAAATACTTGGAGCCTACGAGCAGTACTTC,CASSMGGSSQILGAYEQYF
few,TRBJ2-1,TRBV20-1,TRBD2,TGCAGTGCCTCCGCCCTCACCGGGACTAGCGTCAACAATGAGCAGTTCTTC,CSASALTGTSVNNEQFF
few,TRBJ1-2,TRBV11-2,-,TGTGCCAGCAGCTTAGTCGGGGCTGTTCTTTATGGCTACACCTTC,CASSLVGAVLYGYTF
-,TRBJ1-5,TRBV28,-,TGTGCCAGCAGCCTCCCTAGCAATCAGCCCCAGCATTTT,CASSLPSNQPQHF
-,TRBJ2-1,TRBV4-1,TRBD2,TGCGCCAGCAGCCAAGGACTATTAGCGGGGGGCCGCAATGAGCAGTTCTTC,CASSQGLLAGGRNEQFF
-,TRBJ1-6,TRBV7-9,-,TGTGCCAGCAGCTTCCGAGGGATGTATAATTCACCCCTCCACTTT,CASSFRGMYNSPLHF
few,TRBJ2-7,TRBV6-5,-,TGTGCCAGCAGTTACTGGCGGAATGACGAGCAGTACTTC,CASSYWRNDEQYF
-,TRBJ2-3,TRBV29-1,-,TGCAGCGTTGAGCGTCAGGGTACAGATACGCAGTATTTT,CSVERQGTDTQYF
few,TRBJ2-1,TRBV7-2,-,TGTGCCAGCAGCTTAACGAGGAGCTCCTACAATGAGCAGTTCTTC,CASSLTRSSYNEQFF
few,TRBJ1-2,TRBV7-2,-,TGTGCCAGCAGCCGTCCGGGACTCTATGGCTACACCTTC,CASSRPGLYGYTF
few,TRBJ2-3,TRBV7-9,TRBD2,TGTGCCAGCACCTCTAGCGGGGGCCGCACAGATACGCAGTATTTT,CASTSSGGRTDTQYF
-,TRBJ1-2,TRBV7-2,-,TGTGCCAGCAGCTTAGATGGGGACTACTATGGCTACACCTTC,CASSLDGDYYGYTF
few,TRBJ1-5,TRBV7-2,TRBD1,TGTGCCAGCAGCTTAGACAGGGGTTTAGGTCAGCCCCAGCATTTT,CASSLDRGLGQPQHF
many,TRBJ1-4,TRBV6-1,-,TGTGCCGGTAGTGCCGGAGTTGCCGCAACTAATGAAAAACTGTTTTTT,CAGSAGVAATNEKLFF
-,TRBJ2-1,TRBV10-3,-,TGTGCCATCAGTGAGGGGGCTAGCGCCGCTTACGAGCAGTTCTTC,CAISEGASAAYEQFF
-,TRBJ2-2,TRBV2,TRBD1,TGTGCCAGCAGTGAAGGGGACAGGGGCCGTTACACCGGGGAGCTGTTTTTT,CASSEGDRGRYTGELFF
-,TRBJ1-1,TRBV6-5,-,TGTGCCAGCAGCTACAACAGGGTATCTATTCGACGGGGTGAAGCTTTCTTT,CASSYNRVSIRRGEAFF
-,TRBJ1-2,TRBV3-1,TRBD1,TGTGCCAGCAGCCGGCCCGGGACAGGGGGCGACTATGGCTACACCTTC,CASSRPGTGGDYGYTF
-,TRBJ2-1,TRBV6-1,TRBD2,TGTGCCAGCAGTGAAGCAGGGCTAGCGGGAGTATTTGAGCAGTTCTTC,CASSEAGLAGVFEQFF
-,TRBJ1-2,TRBV5-1,-,TGCGCCAGCAGCGGCGGGGGAATCTATGGCTACACCTTC,CASSGGGIYGYTF
-,TRBJ1-5,TRBV19,TRBD1,TGTGCCAGTAGTAGGCGGACAGGGGGCCACGGGGAGCCCCAGCATTTT,CASSRRTGGHGEPQHF
-,TRBJ2-3,TRBV6-1,-,TGTGCCAGCAATCTCAGACCCCAAGACGTCAAGGGTACGCAGTATTTT,CASNLRPQDVKGTQYF
many,TRBJ1-2,TRBV12-3/TRBV12-4,-,TGTGCCAGCAGTTTCAGCGGCAGGGGCCTTTATGGCTACACCTTC,CASSFSGRGLYGYTF
few,TRBJ2-3,TRBV7-9,TRBD2,TGTGCCAGCAGCCGTCGGGGGGGCCTTGTTTTGGAAGATACGCAGTATTTT,CASSRRGGLVLEDTQYF
many,TRBJ2-5,TRBV7-2,-,TGTGCCAGCAGTGGGGGACGCCAAGAGACCCAGTACTTC,CASSGGRQETQYF
-,TRBJ2-7,TRBV6-6,-,TGTGCCAGCAGTGACAGGAGAACTACCTACGAGCAGTACTTC,CASSDRRTTYEQYF
-,TRBJ1-2,TRBV7-2,-,TGTGCCAGCAGCTTCGACTGGGCTTATGGCTACACCTTC,CASSFDWAYGYTF
-,TRBJ1-6,TRBV28,-,TGTGCCAGCAGTGAAGGGACTTATAATTCACCCCTCCACTTT,CASSEGTYNSPLHF
-,TRBJ2-7,TRBV4-3,TRBD1,TGCGCCAGCAGCCAAGATGGGGCCCCGGACAGGTCAAACGAGCAGTACTTC,CASSQDGAPDRSNEQYF
-,TRBJ2-7,TRBV7-9,TRBD1,TGTGCCAGCAGCTTGGGACAGCTCTCTGGTGAGCAGTACTTC,CASSLGQLSGEQYF
few,TRBJ2-7,TRBV7-8,-,TGTGCCAGCAGCCCAGGGGTCGAGCAGTACTTC,CASSPGVEQYF
once,TRBJ1-1,TRBV10-3,-,TGTGCCATCACGCGGGGGGAAGGGACTGAAGCTTTCTTT,CAITRGEGTEAFF
-,TRBJ1-4,TRBV4-3,TRBD1,TGCGCCAGCAGCCAAGAAAGGACAGGATTATTTGCAACTAATGAAAAACTGTTTTTT,CASSQERTGLFATNEKLFF
-,TRBJ2-4,TRBV12-3/TRBV12-4,-,TGTGCCAGCAGTTTAAATCAGGGCAGGGGTTTTGGCATTCAGTACTTC,CASSLNQGRGFGIQYF